Listed below are T cell receptor beta chains from one sample, sequenced in a study of blood T cell repertoires in COVID-19. The assay was immunoSEQ multiplex PCR, and TCRdb's table has in-frame clones only and misses some. The profile shows about 120,000 clones, roughly 85% of them singletons. Input material: peripheral blood. The receptor source for this set is a man at least 80 years old with acute or convalescent COVID-19. Each CDR3 is given with its conserved first and last residue. Some rows have no size entry. The others give once, few or many, or a class for an expanded clone.

J gene: TRBJ1-2; clone size: NA; V gene: TRBV29-1; CDR3 protein: CSVTGAPNYGYTF
J gene: TRBJ2-5; clone size: NA; V gene: TRBV7-7; CDR3 protein: CASSSTGTSKETQYF
J gene: TRBJ2-1; clone size: NA; V gene: TRBV2; CDR3 protein: CASSGLAGGVDEQFF
J gene: TRBJ2-5; clone size: NA; V gene: TRBV9; CDR3 protein: CASSVAPDGGTQYF
J gene: TRBJ1-1; clone size: NA; V gene: TRBV6-5; CDR3 protein: CATGEGNTEAFF
J gene: TRBJ1-2; clone size: NA; V gene: TRBV5-5; CDR3 protein: CASSLFRDGYTF
J gene: TRBJ1-2; clone size: NA; V gene: TRBV19; CDR3 protein: CASSPPNSYGYTF
J gene: TRBJ1-4; clone size: NA; V gene: TRBV2; CDR3 protein: CAISKPGHTNEKLFF
J gene: TRBJ2-3; clone size: NA; V gene: TRBV10-2; CDR3 protein: CASSGGVDTQYF
J gene: TRBJ1-5; clone size: few; V gene: TRBV27; CDR3 protein: CASSLRPPTEHNQPQHF
J gene: TRBJ1-3; clone size: NA; V gene: TRBV4-3; CDR3 protein: CASSQEGGQVSGNTIYF
J gene: TRBJ2-2; clone size: NA; V gene: TRBV29-1; CDR3 protein: CSVRTSGRAGNTGELFF
J gene: TRBJ1-1; clone size: NA; V gene: TRBV20-1; CDR3 protein: CSIKLSPEAFF
J gene: TRBJ1-6; clone size: NA; V gene: TRBV3-1/TRBV3-2; CDR3 protein: CASRQGIPNSPLHF
J gene: TRBJ2-5; clone size: NA; V gene: TRBV6-5; CDR3 protein: CASISSGGGRETQYF
J gene: TRBJ2-1; clone size: once; V gene: TRBV9; CDR3 protein: CASSPRLASYNEQFF
J gene: TRBJ1-6; clone size: NA; V gene: TRBV10-1; CDR3 protein: CASISDSPLHF
J gene: TRBJ1-2; clone size: NA; V gene: TRBV19; CDR3 protein: CASSMQGGDGYTF
J gene: TRBJ2-5; clone size: few; V gene: TRBV18; CDR3 protein: CASSPPSYRETQYF
J gene: TRBJ1-2; clone size: NA; V gene: TRBV5-1; CDR3 protein: CASSFGQADYGYTF
J gene: TRBJ2-1; clone size: NA; V gene: TRBV5-4; CDR3 protein: CASSPPSRDNEQFF
J gene: TRBJ1-2; clone size: NA; V gene: TRBV4-1; CDR3 protein: CASSQAGEQYGYTF